This TCR beta chain derives from a study of naive and memory T cell subsets. Study findings and constraints: Possibly reflecting memory cells re-expressing CD45RA, a few larger clonotypes occurred in naive repertoires, especially CD8. Gini index rose across naive, CM, EM and EMRA in CD4 and CD8.

Two oligonucleotides, mixed equimolar, formed the beta constant-region primer covering TRBC1 and TRBC2. Ligated cDNA was amplified by four rounds of PCR with nested alpha and beta constant-region primers and SP2. In TCRdb, the UMI-ligation and nested PCR reads were re-called with MiXCR into one record per CDR3 protein. The table shows about 150,000 distinct CDR3 sequences, with 22% occurring only once. About this clonotype itself: Its matching antigen is unknown.

Germline V gene lookup returns CDR1 SGHVT and CDR2 SQSDAQ. There are 13 residues in the CDR3. V shed 9 bases, J shed 8 bases, and the junction held 10 bases outside the gene matches. Sequential positive selection took CD4 T cells first, then CD8 T cells. V usage is TRBV7-4 and J usage is TRBJ2-5; 9 nucleotides line up with TRBD2. Sequencing was performed on naive CD4+ T cells from blood. The sequence came from a human donor in good health. As DNA, the CDR3 is TGTGCCAGTAGGGTAGCGGGGGAAGGAACCCAGTACTTC. Translated, it gives CASRVAGEGTQYF.